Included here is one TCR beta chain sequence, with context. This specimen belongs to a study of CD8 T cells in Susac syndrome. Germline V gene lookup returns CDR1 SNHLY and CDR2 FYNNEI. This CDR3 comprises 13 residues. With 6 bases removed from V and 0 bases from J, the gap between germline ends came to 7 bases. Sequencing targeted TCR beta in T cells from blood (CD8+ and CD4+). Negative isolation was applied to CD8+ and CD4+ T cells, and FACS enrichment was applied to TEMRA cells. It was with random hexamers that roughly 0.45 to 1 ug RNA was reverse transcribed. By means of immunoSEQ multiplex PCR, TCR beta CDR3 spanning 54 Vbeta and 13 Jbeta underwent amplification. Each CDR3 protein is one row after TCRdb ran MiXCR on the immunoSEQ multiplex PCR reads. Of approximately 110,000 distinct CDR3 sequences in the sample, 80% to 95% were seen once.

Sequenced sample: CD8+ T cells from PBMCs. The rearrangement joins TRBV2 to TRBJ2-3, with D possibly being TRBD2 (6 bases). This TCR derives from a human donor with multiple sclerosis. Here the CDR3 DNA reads TGTGCCAGCAGGGGGGGTAGCACAGATACGCAGTATTTT. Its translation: CASRGGSTDTQYF.